This T cell receptor (beta chain) was identified in a study of cytomegalovirus exposure and HLA in healthy donors (TCRdb year 2017). For the study in its entirety: In an earlier analysis of approximately 500 of the donors, less than 350 Gb of sequence data and 117 million unique TCR beta sequences from about 180 million T cells were reported. An early release that covered about 600 HLA-typed donors contained approximately 300 gigabases of sequencing data and tens of millions of unique TCR sequences. To decide whether each TCR beta V gene segment behaved as functional or pseudogenic, an earlier analysis of some 570 of the donors relied on high-throughput TCR beta sequencing. HLA typing included class I and class II loci at four-digit resolution. A later analysis re-examined previously published TCR beta repertoires from just over 650 donors and added high-resolution HLA genotyping to investigate patterns of TCR occurrence. Every repertoire in the discovery cohort had been generated on one and the same sequencing platform. A later genetic analysis used genome-wide SNP genotypes for about 65% of the roughly 700 donors, treating that subset as a discovery cohort. The study combined high-throughput TCR immunosequencing, statistical association of individual TCRs with disease status, and machine learning to predict cytomegalovirus infection status. The aim of the study was to test whether cataloging public T cell receptors could identify signatures of past pathogen exposure. The number of donors typed differed by locus, with roughly 629-640 for A, B, C, DRB1 and DQB1, roughly 520 for DQA1, under 610 for DPA1, and over 400 for DPB1. Because of strong linkage in the cohort, roughly five DR-DQ haplotypes were treated as single units for association and clustering. Among the roughly 400 genotyped donors, more than 70% belonged to the genetic ancestry cluster associated with self-reported Caucasian donors. In the later analysis, no new phenotypic data were used to find candidate immune exposures; instead, reliance was placed on TCR beta sequences and their occurrence across donors. Donor age, sex, ethnicity and CMV serostatus were compiled alongside the repertoire data. Among around 400 genotyped donors of the cohort, an average of around 250,000 unique TCR beta nucleotide sequences was sequenced per donor, of which 15% to 20% were non-productive. Along with the approximately 700-subject first cohort, a separate validation cohort of around 110 different subjects was used. The study used immunosequencing to profile the T cell repertoires of approximately 650 subjects and linked those repertoires to cytomegalovirus serostatus. What the authors observed across the whole study: Most TCR sequences were observed very rarely across donors, whereas some public TCRs were present in many individuals. Linkage disequilibrium might explain the correlated functional status among segregating V segments, but an unknown experimental factor could not be excluded. Because the 87-base-pair reads could not distinguish some IMGT-functional V segments, including TRBV6-2 and TRBV6-3, those segments were excluded. Most CMV-associated TCR beta chains appeared to be HLA-restricted in a later analysis, and the HLA associations seemed to be driven largely by CMV exposure. A later analysis found that TCR association rates varied across HLA loci, with DRB1 alleles showing the most associated TCRs and HLA-C alleles the fewest. Because HLA typing was missing for some donors at each locus, association tests included only the typed subset. It was suggested by the authors that the approach could potentially be generalized to other disease states and immunological phenotypes. A later analysis associated around 16,000 TCR beta sequences with specific HLA alleles at a false discovery rate of 0.05. In a later analysis, several top co-occurrence clusters were reported to appear linked to parvovirus B19, influenza, CMV and Epstein-Barr virus. The cohort was sequenced for TCR beta chains only, and without alpha or paired-chain data the features that could be detected were limited. A further reported finding was that TCR beta sequences accurately predicted the HLA-A and HLA-B alleles for most subjects in the first cohort. Roughly uniform sequencing depth across donors was assumed in presence/absence analyses, although this assumption may not hold. The study listed over 150 TCR beta chains as associated with cytomegalovirus. In a later genetic analysis, a missense DCLRE1C variant was associated with V-gene and J-gene trimming of TCR beta chains, and the association was replicated in an independent cohort. In vitro tests confirmed that a few of the cytomegalovirus-associated TCR beta chains recognize cytomegalovirus antigens. Assigning TCR associations to individual alleles was difficult when HLA alleles, especially DR and DQ, strongly co-occurred. The sequencing pipeline was judged likely to have produced a cluster of highly shared sequence variants as a technical artifact. In an earlier analysis of some 500 of the donors, most TCR beta V segments were observed in productive rearrangements about 87% or about 30% of the time, broadly matching IMGT annotations. The classifier was reported to diagnose cytomegalovirus status with high specificity and sensitivity in both the original cohort and the validation cohort. A later genetic analysis reported fewer N-insertions in productive TCRs among donors in an Asian-associated ancestry cluster than the roughly 670-donor mean. The earlier analysis of almost 600 of the donors excluded some 16 rarely observed V segments, including chromosome 9 orphons, because counts were too low. Immune exposure information for the cohort was limited to CMV serostatus. Compared with equally common non-associated chains, HLA-associated TCR beta chains in a later analysis were more clonally expanded and had lower generation probabilities.

The library relied on the immunoSEQ multiplex PCR assay. The multiplex PCR relied on a mix of 60 forward primers for TCR Vbeta segments and 13 reverse primers for TCR Jbeta segments. The CDR3 region of rearranged TCR beta genes was amplified from genomic DNA by a multiplex PCR assay. On the Illumina HiSeq System, the amplified TCR beta libraries were sequenced as 87-base-pair reads. Per the original workflow: A later analysis tallied 70 million to 100 million unique TCR beta chains across the 700 or so repertoires, and 10 million to 11 million of those chains were shared by two or more donors. Raw reads were error-corrected and collapsed into unique sequences with a nearest-neighbor algorithm that merged closely related sequences to remove PCR and sequencing errors. V, D and J gene segments were assigned by aligning CDR3 sequences to IMGT reference sequences. For a sequence to be retained, a match of at least six nucleotides was required to both a V gene segment and a J gene segment. A rearrangement was called productive if the CDR3 had no stop codons and remained in frame with V and J, and every other rearrangement was called non-productive. Following IMGT convention, CDR3 was defined as the stretch from the second conserved V-encoded cysteine up to the conserved J-encoded phenylalanine. In an earlier analysis of 550 to 650 of the donors, sequences lacking an unambiguous match to a single V gene segment were excluded. An earlier analysis of a few hundred of the donors classified V segments as functional when productive rearrangements were above 56.7% and as segregating when the standard deviation between donors was above 5%. A statistical classification framework was developed to diagnose cytomegalovirus status using the catalog of TCR beta chain sequences. In a later analysis, TCR nucleotide sequences were compared against IMGT/GENE-DB human TR gene sequences so that V and J genes could be assigned. Using the TCRdist pipeline, a later analysis assigned CDR3 sequences along with most-parsimonious VDJ recombination scenarios. In a later analysis, every TCR beta chain was defined by the combination of its CDR3 amino acid sequence and its V-gene family, and reads without a unique V-gene family were dropped. As a way to deal with suspected cross-contamination and a sequencing artifact, a later analysis dropped 500 to 700 nucleotide sequences that were highly shared and had low generation probability. In a later analysis, a clonal expansion index for each public chain was calculated from normalized within-repertoire ranks of inferred template counts. Generation probabilities in a later analysis came from a VDJ recombination model fitted to out-of-frame rearrangements, and those results were checked against IGoR. In a later analysis, TCR-TCR, TCR-HLA and TCR-CMV co-occurrence was scored with hypergeometric tests, and a repertoire-size bias correction was applied to TCR pairs. In a later analysis, false discovery rates were estimated by permuting HLA or CMV assignments 20 times. A later analysis grouped co-occurring TCRs with DBSCAN, adding TCRdist sequence similarity when clustering within HLA-allele-positive subsets. Repertoires with fewer than 30,000 or more than 120,000 public chains, plus five repertoires with anomalous nucleotide sharing, were excluded from co-occurrence clustering. TCRdb's version of the immuneACCESS table is confined to in-frame rearrangements and falls short of the full clone set. An unresolved V gene accounts for under half of the shortfall where checked; the remainder is of unknown origin. D and trimming come from the DNA, and the V and J calls and clone size come from that table. Within this sample are tens of thousands of clones, with about four fifths of them counted one time only. 1.4% to 1.5% of the sample rests with the top ten.

The cohort comprised some 680 healthy bone marrow donors. All cohort members were sampled while nominally healthy, although unrecorded immune exposures were likely present. The donor was CMV seronegative and belonged to the group of under 400 seronegative cohort members. Every donor gave a peripheral blood sample, and the peripheral blood mononuclear cells from that sample were used for TCR beta sequencing. Genomic DNA was extracted from the blood cell samples with the Qiagen DNeasy Blood Extraction Kit. This clone was detected a few times. What antigen it recognizes has not been identified. No base quality values were provided; no much bigger clone lies one nucleotide off. The CDR3 goes from the cysteine to the phenylalanine over 14 residues. Of the read, only the CDR3 DNA is kept; its 42 bases are in frame from base 1. The germline V gene provides CDR1 MNHNS and CDR2 SASEGT. Deletion took 3 bases off V and 2 bases off J, with a span of 11 bases between the germline ends.

The TCR comes from a female donor in good health and CMV-seronegative. The V gene is TRBV6-1 and the J gene is TRBJ2-7; too little of a D gene remains to name it. The sequencing sample was made of PBMCs. In nucleotide form, the sequence is TGTGCCAGCAGTGAGGAACAGCCGCCCTACGAGCAGTACTTC. Its protein is CASSEEQPPYEQYF.